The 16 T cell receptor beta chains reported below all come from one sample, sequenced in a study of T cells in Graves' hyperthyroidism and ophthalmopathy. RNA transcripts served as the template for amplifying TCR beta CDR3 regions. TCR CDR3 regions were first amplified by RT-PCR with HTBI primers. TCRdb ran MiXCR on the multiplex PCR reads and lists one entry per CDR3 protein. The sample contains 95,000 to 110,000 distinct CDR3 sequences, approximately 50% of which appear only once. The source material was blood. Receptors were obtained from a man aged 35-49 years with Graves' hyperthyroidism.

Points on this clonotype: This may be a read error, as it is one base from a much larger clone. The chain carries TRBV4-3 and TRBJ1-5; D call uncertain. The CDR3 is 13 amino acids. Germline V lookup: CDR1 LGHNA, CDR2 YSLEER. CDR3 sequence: CASRQGVAQPQHF. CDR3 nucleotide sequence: TGCGCCAGCAGACAAGGAGTCGCTCAGCCCCAGCATTTT.

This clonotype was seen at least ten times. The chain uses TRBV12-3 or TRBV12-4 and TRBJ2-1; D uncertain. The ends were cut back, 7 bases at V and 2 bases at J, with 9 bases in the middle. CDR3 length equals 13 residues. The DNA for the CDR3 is TGTGCCAGCAAGAAGTTAACCTACAATGAGCAGTTCTTC. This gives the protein CASKKLTYNEQFF.

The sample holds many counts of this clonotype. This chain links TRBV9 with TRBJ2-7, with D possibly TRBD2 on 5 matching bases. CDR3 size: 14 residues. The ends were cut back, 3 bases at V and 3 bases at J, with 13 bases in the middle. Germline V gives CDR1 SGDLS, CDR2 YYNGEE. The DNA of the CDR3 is TGTGCCAGCAGCGATACAGCGGCAAGCTACGAGCAGTACTTC. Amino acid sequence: CASSDTAASYEQYF.

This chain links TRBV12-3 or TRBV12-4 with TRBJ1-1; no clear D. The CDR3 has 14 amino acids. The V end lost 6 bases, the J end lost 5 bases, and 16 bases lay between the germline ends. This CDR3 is CASRFAGSRTEAFF. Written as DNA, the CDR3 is TGTGCCAGCAGATTCGCGGGGTCTCGGACTGAAGCTTTCTTT.

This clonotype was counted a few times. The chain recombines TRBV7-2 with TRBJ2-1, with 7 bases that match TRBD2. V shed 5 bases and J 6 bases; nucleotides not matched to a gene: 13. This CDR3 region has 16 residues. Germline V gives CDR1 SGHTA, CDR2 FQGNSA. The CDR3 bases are TGTGCCAGCAGCCTACCGACTAGCACAAGGCGCAATGAGCAGTTCTTC. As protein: CASSLPTSTRRNEQFF.

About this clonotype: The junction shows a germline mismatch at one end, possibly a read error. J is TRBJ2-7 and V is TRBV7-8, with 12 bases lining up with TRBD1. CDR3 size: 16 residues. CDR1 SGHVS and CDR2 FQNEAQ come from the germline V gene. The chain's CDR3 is CASSLKGQGAYYEQYF. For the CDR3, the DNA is TGCGCCAGCAGCTTAAAGGGACAGGGGGCGTACTACGAGCAGTACTTC.

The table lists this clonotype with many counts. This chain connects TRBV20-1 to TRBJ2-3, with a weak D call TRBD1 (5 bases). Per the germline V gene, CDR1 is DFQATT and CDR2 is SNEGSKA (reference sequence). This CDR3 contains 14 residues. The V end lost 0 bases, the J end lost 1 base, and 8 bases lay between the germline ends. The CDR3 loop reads CSARDPRGTDTQYF. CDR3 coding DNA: TGCAGTGCTAGAGATCCCAGGGGCACAGATACGCAGTATTTT.

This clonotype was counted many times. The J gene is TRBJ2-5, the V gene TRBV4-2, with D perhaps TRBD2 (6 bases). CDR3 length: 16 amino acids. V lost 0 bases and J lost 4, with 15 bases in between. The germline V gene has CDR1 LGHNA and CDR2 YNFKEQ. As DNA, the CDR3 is TGTGCCAGCAGCCAAGATGGCCCGGGAGTCGGAGAGACCCAGTACTTC. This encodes CASSQDGPGVGETQYF.

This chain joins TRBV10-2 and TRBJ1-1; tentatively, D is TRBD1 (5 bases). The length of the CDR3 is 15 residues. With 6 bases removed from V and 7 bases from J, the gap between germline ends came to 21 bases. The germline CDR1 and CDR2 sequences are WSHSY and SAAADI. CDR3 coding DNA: TGCGCCAGCAGATCCGGGGCGGGACCCTACAATGAAGCTTTCTTT. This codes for CASRSGAGPYNEAFF.

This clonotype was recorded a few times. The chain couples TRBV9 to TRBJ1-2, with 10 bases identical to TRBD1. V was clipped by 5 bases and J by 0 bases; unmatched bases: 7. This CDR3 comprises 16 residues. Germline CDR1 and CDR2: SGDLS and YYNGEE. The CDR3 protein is CASSLWGTGANYGYTF. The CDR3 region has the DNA TGTGCCAGCAGTTTATGGGGGACAGGGGCTAACTATGGCTACACCTTC.

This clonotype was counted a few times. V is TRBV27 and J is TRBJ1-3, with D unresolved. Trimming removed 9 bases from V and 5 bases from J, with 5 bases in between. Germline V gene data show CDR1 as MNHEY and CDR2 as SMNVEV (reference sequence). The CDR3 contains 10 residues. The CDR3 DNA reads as TGTGCCAGTCCGAGAAACACCATATATTTT. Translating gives CASPRNTIYF.

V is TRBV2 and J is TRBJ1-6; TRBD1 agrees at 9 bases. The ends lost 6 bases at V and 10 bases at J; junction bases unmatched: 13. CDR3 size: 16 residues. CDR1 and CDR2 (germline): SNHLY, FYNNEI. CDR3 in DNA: TGTGCCAGCAGCGGGGACAGGGTTGTAGGGGAGTCACCCCTCCACTTT. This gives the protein CASSGDRVVGESPLHF. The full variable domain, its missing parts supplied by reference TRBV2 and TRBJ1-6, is EPEVTQTPSHQVTQMGQEVILRCVPISNHLYFYWYRQILGQKVEFLVSFYNNEISEKSEIFDDQFSVERPDGSNFTLKIRSTKLEDSAMYFCASSGDRVVGESPLHFGNGTRLTVT.

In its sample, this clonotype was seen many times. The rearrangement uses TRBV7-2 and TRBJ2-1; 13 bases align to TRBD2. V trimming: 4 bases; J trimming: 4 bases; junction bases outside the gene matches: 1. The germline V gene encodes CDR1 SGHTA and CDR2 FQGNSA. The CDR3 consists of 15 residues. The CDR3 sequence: CASSWGLAGYNEQFF. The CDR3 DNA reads TGTGCCAGCAGCTGGGGACTAGCGGGATACAATGAGCAGTTCTTC.

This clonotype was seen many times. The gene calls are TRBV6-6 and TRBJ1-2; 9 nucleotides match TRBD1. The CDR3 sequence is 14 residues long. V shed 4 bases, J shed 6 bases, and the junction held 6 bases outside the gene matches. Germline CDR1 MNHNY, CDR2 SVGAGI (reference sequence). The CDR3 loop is CASSSRDRVDGYTF. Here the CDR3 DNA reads TGTGCCAGCAGTTCCCGGGACAGGGTGGATGGCTACACCTTC.

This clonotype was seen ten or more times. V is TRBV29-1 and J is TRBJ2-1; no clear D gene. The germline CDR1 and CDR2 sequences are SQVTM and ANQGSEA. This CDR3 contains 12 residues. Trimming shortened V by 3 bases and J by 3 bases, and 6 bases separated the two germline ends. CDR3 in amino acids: CSVDPSYNEQFF. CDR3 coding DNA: TGCAGCGTTGACCCTAGCTACAATGAGCAGTTCTTC.

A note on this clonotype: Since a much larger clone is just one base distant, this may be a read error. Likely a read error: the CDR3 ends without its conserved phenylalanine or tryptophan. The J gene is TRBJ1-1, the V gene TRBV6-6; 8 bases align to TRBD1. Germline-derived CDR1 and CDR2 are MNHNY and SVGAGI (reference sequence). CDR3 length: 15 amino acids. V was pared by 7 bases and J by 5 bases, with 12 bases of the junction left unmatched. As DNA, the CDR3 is TGTGCCAGCATCAACCGAGGGACAGGCGGGACTGAAGCTTTCTGT. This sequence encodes CASINRGTGGTEAFC.